This paragraph reports one TCR beta chain. Its antigen is not known. The source of the sample is a study of siplizumab effects on memory and regulatory T cells. Overall study findings and caveats: In siplizumab cultures, the suppressive function of proliferating Tregs remained unconfirmed. Greater diversity than memory cells seemed evident in naive T cells, which also appeared to be major alloresponse contributors. Of the proliferating CD4+ or CD8+ clones, roughly 75-96% lacked a naive or memory phenotype that could be assigned.

V lost 0 bases and J 4 bases, leaving 11 bases between the germline ends. Germline V lookup: CDR1 SGDLS, CDR2 YYNGEE. The CDR3 runs 15 residues. Clones were sequenced by immunoSEQ multiplex PCR, and TCRdb holds only the in-frame ones, with some missing. Among 100,000 or so clones listed, about 90% were seen once. This chain uses TRBV9 with TRBJ2-1, with D possibly TRBD2 on 6 matching bases. This sequence was found in a human donor in good health. The sample was non-Treg CD4+ T cells sorted from blood. The CDR3, as DNA: TGTGCCAGCAGCGTAGTTAGCGGAGCTTACAATGAGCAGTTCTTC. Its protein product is CASSVVSGAYNEQFF. The variable domain in full, completed from reference TRBV9 and TRBJ2-1, reads DSGVTQTPKHLITATGQRVTLRCSPRSGDLSVYWYQQSLDQGLQFLIQYYNGEERAKGNILERFSAQQFPDLHSELNLSSLELGDSALYFCASSVVSGAYNEQFFGPGTRLTVL.